A selection of T cell receptor beta chains follows, all from one sample in a study of blood T cell repertoires in COVID-19. Sequencing used immunoSEQ multiplex PCR; TCRdb keeps in-frame clones, though not all of them. The sample has around 100,000 clones; over 75% are singletons. Sequenced: peripheral blood. These receptors came from a man under 40 in a cohort sampled during active COVID-19. CDR3s include the opening cysteine and the closing phenylalanine or tryptophan. The D gene is left open where the match is weak. Size is stated for part of the rows, as once, few or many counts, or as a class when the clone is expanded.

TRBD2	TRBV6-1	TRBJ2-3	NA	CASSELSGGADTQYF	TGTGCCAGCAGTGAACTGAGCGGGGGGGCAGATACGCAGTATTTT
NA	TRBV20-1	TRBJ2-7	NA	CSASTTVEQYF	TGCAGTGCTAGTACGACAGTTGAGCAGTACTTC
TRBD1	TRBV7-2	TRBJ2-7	NA	CASSLATGTTYEQYF	TGTGCCAGCAGCTTGGCGACAGGGACCACCTACGAGCAGTACTTC
NA	TRBV6-5	TRBJ2-2	once	CASRLSAGELFF	TGTGCCAGCAGACTTAGCGCCGGGGAGCTGTTTTTT
NA	TRBV6-1	TRBJ2-1	NA	CASSEGQPLAFWNEQFF	TGTGCCAGCAGTGAAGGACAGCCACTCGCGTTCTGGAATGAGCAGTTCTTC
NA	TRBV2	TRBJ1-1	NA	CASSGEGATEAFF	TGTGCCAGCAGTGGAGAGGGAGCCACTGAAGCTTTCTTT
TRBD2	TRBV4-1	TRBJ2-3	few	CASSRVSGGLNTQYF	TGCGCCAGCAGCCGAGTAAGCGGGGGGTTAAATACGCAGTATTTT
TRBD1	TRBV5-4	TRBJ1-3	NA	CASSSGQSRTGNTIYF	TGTGCCAGCAGCTCGGGACAGTCCCGTACTGGAAACACCATATATTTT
TRBD2	TRBV28	TRBJ2-2	NA	CASSSKTGGEPGTSGVTGELFF	TGTGCCAGCAGTTCAAAGACAGGGGGCGAGCCCGGGACTAGCGGGGTGACCGGGGAGCTGTTTTTT
TRBD1	TRBV19	TRBJ1-2	NA	CASSRTGGPSVGGYGYTF	TGTGCCAGTAGTCGGACAGGGGGTCCCTCTGTCGGGGGCTATGGCTACACCTTC
NA	TRBV3-1/TRBV3-2	TRBJ1-6	NA	CASSQDPGNSPLHF	TGTGCCAGCAGCCAAGACCCCGGGAATTCACCCCTCCACTTT
NA	TRBV7-2	TRBJ2-7	NA	CASSRYTDSSYEQYF	TGTGCCAGCAGTCGTTATACCGACAGCTCCTACGAGCAGTACTTC
TRBD2	TRBV19	TRBJ2-2	few	CASTSSGGALSNTGELFF	TGTGCCAGTACCTCTAGCGGGGGGGCCCTGAGTAACACCGGGGAGCTGTTTTTT
TRBD2	TRBV6-4	TRBJ2-1	NA	CATYQLTSGGAHEQFF	TGTGCCACCTACCAACTCACGAGCGGGGGGGCACATGAGCAGTTCTTC
NA	TRBV2	TRBJ2-3	NA	CASSVTTNTDTQYF	TGTGCCAGCAGTGTGACTACCAATACAGATACGCAGTATTTT
NA	TRBV5-4	TRBJ1-2	few	CASSLGLGAGYGYTF	TGTGCCAGCAGCTTGGGGTTGGGGGCCGGCTATGGCTACACCTTC
TRBD1	TRBV10-1	TRBJ2-7	NA	CASRPTGNEQYF	TGCGCCAGCCGCCCGACAGGGAACGAGCAGTACTTC
TRBD2	TRBV7-6	TRBJ2-3	NA	CASSPRAGGDGTQYF	TGTGCCAGCAGCCCCCGTGCGGGGGGGGACGGTACGCAGTATTTT
NA	TRBV6-5	TRBJ1-1	NA	CASIGVQAANTEAFF	TGTGCCAGCATCGGGGTCCAGGCGGCGAACACTGAAGCTTTCTTT
NA	TRBV5-4	TRBJ2-2	NA	CASQKGGPIGAGELFF	TGTGCCAGTCAGAAGGGGGGGCCGATCGGGGCCGGGGAGCTGTTTTTT
TRBD1	TRBV27	TRBJ2-2	once	CASSPGDREAGELFF	TGTGCCAGCAGTCCCGGGGACAGGGAGGCCGGGGAGCTGTTTTTT
NA	TRBV7-2	TRBJ1-2	NA	CASSLGPGPNYGYTF	TGTGCCAGCAGCTTAGGTCCAGGGCCTAACTATGGCTACACCTTC
TRBD1	TRBV24-1	TRBJ2-2	NA	CATSDLRQGVTGELFF	TGTGCCACCAGTGATTTGAGGCAGGGGGTCACCGGGGAGCTGTTTTTT
TRBD1	TRBV6-5	TRBJ1-2	NA	CASSYSGTGGTYGYTF	TGTGCCAGCAGTTATTCCGGGACAGGGGGCACCTATGGCTACACCTTC
TRBD2	TRBV18	TRBJ2-3	NA	CASSPIAGGSTDTQYF	TGTGCCAGCTCCCCTATAGCGGGGGGGAGCACAGATACGCAGTATTTT
NA	TRBV5-4	TRBJ2-2	NA	CASSSEGWELFF	TGTGCCAGCAGCTCGGAGGGGTGGGAGCTGTTTTTT
NA	TRBV19	TRBJ1-5	NA	CATRKGRAGDGQPQHF	TGTGCCACCCGGAAAGGTAGGGCAGGGGATGGACAGCCCCAGCATTTT
NA	TRBV5-1	TRBJ2-7	NA	CASSLIGAISYEQYF	TGCGCCAGCAGCTTGATAGGGGCGATCTCCTACGAGCAGTACTTC
NA	TRBV4-2	TRBJ1-6	few	CASSQAGDWTSPLHF	TGTGCCAGCAGCCAGGCCGGGGATTGGACTTCACCCCTCCACTTT
NA	TRBV19	TRBJ1-1	NA	CASSILQGQAFF	TGTGCCAGTAGTATTCTGCAGGGCCAAGCTTTCTTT
NA	TRBV7-2	TRBJ1-5	NA	CASSLHGGSGQPQHF	TGTGCCAGCAGCTTACACGGGGGGTCGGGTCAGCCCCAGCATTTT
NA	TRBV5-1	TRBJ2-7	few	CASSSLQGGTHEQYF	TGCGCCAGCAGCTCATTACAAGGAGGGACCCACGAGCAGTACTTC
NA	TRBV18	TRBJ2-1	NA	CASSSIPGSTFGEQFF	TGTGCCAGCTCATCCATTCCGGGATCCACATTCGGTGAGCAGTTCTTC
TRBD1	TRBV3-1/TRBV3-2	TRBJ1-2	NA	CASSQRDRDNYGYTF	TGTGCCAGCAGCCAGAGGGACAGGGATAACTATGGCTACACCTTC
NA	TRBV6-5	TRBJ2-6	NA	CASSYTEDSGANVLTF	TGTGCCAGCAGTTACACTGAAGACTCTGGGGCCAACGTCCTGACTTTC
TRBD2	TRBV7-2	TRBJ2-3	NA	CASILLAGGLADTQYF	TGTGCCAGCATTCTTCTAGCGGGGGGGCTCGCAGATACGCAGTATTTT
NA	TRBV3-1/TRBV3-2	TRBJ2-3	NA	CASSQDGAGVSTDTQYF	TGTGCCAGCAGCCAAGATGGGGCAGGGGTGAGCACAGATACGCAGTATTTT
NA	TRBV19	TRBJ1-6	NA	CASSNLGGNSPLHF	TGTGCCAGTAGTAATCTGGGGGGAAATTCACCCCTCCACTTT
NA	TRBV5-4	TRBJ2-5	NA	CASSPRGRQLQETQYF	TGTGCCAGCAGTCCGCGGGGCCGACAGTTACAAGAGACCCAGTACTTC
NA	TRBV2	TRBJ2-4	NA	CASSAGEGNIQYF	TGTGCCAGCAGCGCAGGGGAGGGAAACATTCAGTACTTC
NA	TRBV11-2	TRBJ2-2	NA	CASSSNRYTGELFF	TGTGCCAGCAGCTCCAACAGATACACCGGGGAGCTGTTTTTT
TRBD1	TRBV5-6	TRBJ1-1	NA	CASSLADRSTEAFF	TGTGCCAGCAGCTTAGCGGACAGGAGCACTGAAGCTTTCTTT
TRBD1	TRBV3-1/TRBV3-2	TRBJ1-1	once	CASSRQGTGVAEAFF	TGTGCCAGCAGCCGGCAAGGTACAGGGGTTGCTGAAGCTTTCTTT
TRBD2	TRBV28	TRBJ2-5	NA	CASSPALAGGGETQYF	TGTGCCAGCAGTCCGGCCCTAGCGGGGGGCGGAGAGACCCAGTACTTC
NA	TRBV13	TRBJ2-1	NA	CASSQLNNEQFF	TGTGCCAGCAGCCAACTAAACAATGAGCAGTTCTTC
TRBD2	TRBV10-3	TRBJ2-1	once	CAIGSSGGGFSNEQFF	TGTGCCATCGGGTCTAGCGGGGGAGGTTTTAGCAATGAGCAGTTCTTC
TRBD1	TRBV6-5	TRBJ1-2	NA	CASSYDREDYGYTF	TGTGCCAGCAGTTATGACAGGGAAGACTATGGCTACACCTTC
TRBD1	TRBV7-9	TRBJ1-1	once	CASSKLQGPDGTEAFF	TGTGCCAGCAGCAAATTACAGGGGCCCGACGGCACTGAAGCTTTCTTT
TRBD2	TRBV6-6	TRBJ2-1	NA	CASSYRAGGTYNEQFF	TGTGCCAGCAGTTACAGGGCGGGGGGGACCTACAATGAGCAGTTCTTC
TRBD2	TRBV5-1	TRBJ2-1	NA	CASSSRTSGGPYNEQFF	TGCGCCAGCAGCTCCCGGACTAGCGGGGGTCCCTACAATGAGCAGTTCTTC
NA	TRBV6-2/TRBV6-3	TRBJ2-2	NA	CASSLQGHLTGELFF	TGTGCCAGCAGTCTACAAGGACACCTCACCGGGGAGCTGTTTTTT
TRBD1	TRBV7-2	TRBJ1-1	NA	CASSARQGRAFF	TGTGCCAGCAGCGCCCGACAGGGGAGGGCTTTCTTT